Reported below is one T cell receptor (beta chain). The germline CDR1 and CDR2 sequences are MNHEY and SMNVEV (reference sequence). This CDR3 spans 13 amino acids. V shed 3 bases and J shed 7 bases, with 12 bases lying between them. Original data processing: Reference gene primer amplification gave estimated nucleated cell counts. Only in-frame clones appear in the TCRdb table, and some are missing; sequencing was by immunoSEQ multiplex PCR. V and J calls plus clone size are reproduced from that table; the DNA served to infer D and trimming. The sample lists around 700,000 clones, 70% to 90% occurring once. The data are from a study of blood T cell repertoires in COVID-19. About the research overall: Both acute and convalescent COVID-19 samples were obtained from the United States, Italy and Spain.

This chain uses TRBV27 with TRBJ1-2; D is perhaps TRBD1 (5 bases). The TCR comes from a woman aged 18-29 years with acute or convalescent COVID-19. The sequencing input was peripheral blood. In DNA form, the CDR3 reads TGTGCCAGCAGTTTTGTCCAGGGAGGTGGCTACACCTTC. Its protein product is CASSFVQGGGYTF.